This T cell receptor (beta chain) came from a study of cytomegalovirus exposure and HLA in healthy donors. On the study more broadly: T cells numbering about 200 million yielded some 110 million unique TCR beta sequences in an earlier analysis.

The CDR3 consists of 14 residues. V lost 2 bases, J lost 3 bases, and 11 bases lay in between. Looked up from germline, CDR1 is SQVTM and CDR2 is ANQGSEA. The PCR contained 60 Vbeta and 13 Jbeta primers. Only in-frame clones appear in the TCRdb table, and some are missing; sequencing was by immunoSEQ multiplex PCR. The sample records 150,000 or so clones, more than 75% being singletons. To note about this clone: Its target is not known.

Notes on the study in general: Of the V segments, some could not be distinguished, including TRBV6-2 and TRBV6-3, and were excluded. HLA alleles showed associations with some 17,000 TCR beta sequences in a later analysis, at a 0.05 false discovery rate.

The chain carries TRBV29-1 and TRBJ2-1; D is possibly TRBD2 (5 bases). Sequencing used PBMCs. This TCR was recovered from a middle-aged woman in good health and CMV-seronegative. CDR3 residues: CSVEPAASYNEQFF. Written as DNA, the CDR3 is TGCAGCGTTGAACCAGCGGCAAGCTACAATGAGCAGTTCTTC.